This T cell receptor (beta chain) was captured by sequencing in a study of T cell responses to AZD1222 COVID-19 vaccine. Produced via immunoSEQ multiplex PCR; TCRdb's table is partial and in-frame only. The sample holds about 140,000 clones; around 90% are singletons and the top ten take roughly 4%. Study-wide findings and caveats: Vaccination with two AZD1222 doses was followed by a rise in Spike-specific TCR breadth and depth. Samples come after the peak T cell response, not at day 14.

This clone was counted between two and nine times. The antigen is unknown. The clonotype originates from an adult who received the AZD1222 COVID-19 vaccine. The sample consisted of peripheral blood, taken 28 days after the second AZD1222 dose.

The CDR3 reads CASSTTGGGAGELFF. CDR3 bases: TGTGCCAGCAGCACTACAGGGGGCGGGGCCGGGGAGCTGTTTTTT. This chain joins TRBV7-2 and TRBJ2-2, with 9 bases that match TRBD1. After removal of 5 bases from V and 6 bases from J, the junction contained 7 bases not matched to a gene. This CDR3 is 15 amino acids long. Germline V gene data show CDR1 as SGHTA and CDR2 as FQGNSA.